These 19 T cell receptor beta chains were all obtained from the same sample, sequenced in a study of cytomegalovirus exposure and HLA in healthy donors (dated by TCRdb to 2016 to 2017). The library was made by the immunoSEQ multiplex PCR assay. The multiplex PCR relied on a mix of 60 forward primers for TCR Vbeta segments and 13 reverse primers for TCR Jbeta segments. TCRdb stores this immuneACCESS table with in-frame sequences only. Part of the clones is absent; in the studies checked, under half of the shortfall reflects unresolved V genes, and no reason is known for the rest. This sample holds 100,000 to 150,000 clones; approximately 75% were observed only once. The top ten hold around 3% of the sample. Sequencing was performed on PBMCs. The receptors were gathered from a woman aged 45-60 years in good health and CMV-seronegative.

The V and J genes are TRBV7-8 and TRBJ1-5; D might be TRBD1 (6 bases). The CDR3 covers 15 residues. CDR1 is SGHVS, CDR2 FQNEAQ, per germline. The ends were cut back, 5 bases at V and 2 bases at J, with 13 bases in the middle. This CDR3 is CASSRQEVRNQPQHF. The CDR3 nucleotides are TGTGCCAGCAGCCGACAGGAGGTTCGCAATCAGCCCCAGCATTTT.

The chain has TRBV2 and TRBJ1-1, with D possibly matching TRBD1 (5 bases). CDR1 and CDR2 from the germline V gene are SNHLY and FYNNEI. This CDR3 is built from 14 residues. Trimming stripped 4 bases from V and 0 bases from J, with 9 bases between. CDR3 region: CASSVDRVNTEAFF. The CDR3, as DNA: TGTGCCAGCAGTGTCGACAGAGTGAACACTGAAGCTTTCTTT.

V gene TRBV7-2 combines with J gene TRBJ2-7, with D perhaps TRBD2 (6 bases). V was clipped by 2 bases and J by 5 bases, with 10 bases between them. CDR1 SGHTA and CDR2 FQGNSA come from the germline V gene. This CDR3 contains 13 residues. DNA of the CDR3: TGTGCCAGCAGCTTAACCGCGGGGCACGAGCAGTACTTC. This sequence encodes CASSLTAGHEQYF.

CDR3 amino acids: CASSQGFGASYEQYF. The CDR3, as DNA: TGTGCCAGCAGCCAAGGCTTCGGAGCATCCTACGAGCAGTACTTC. The chain links TRBV4-2 to TRBJ2-7; D gene uncertain. The germline CDR1 and CDR2 sequences are LGHNA and YNFKEQ. Between the trimmed V and J ends, which lost 1 base and 1 base, there was a span of 11 bases. The length of the CDR3 is 15 residues.

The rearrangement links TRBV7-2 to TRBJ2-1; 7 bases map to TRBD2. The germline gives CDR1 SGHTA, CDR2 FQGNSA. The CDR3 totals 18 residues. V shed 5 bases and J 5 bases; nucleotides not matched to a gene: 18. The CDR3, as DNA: TGTGCCAGCAGCCCACCGGGCCGGGAGGTCGGGCGGCACAATGAGCAGTTCTTC. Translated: CASSPPGREVGRHNEQFF.

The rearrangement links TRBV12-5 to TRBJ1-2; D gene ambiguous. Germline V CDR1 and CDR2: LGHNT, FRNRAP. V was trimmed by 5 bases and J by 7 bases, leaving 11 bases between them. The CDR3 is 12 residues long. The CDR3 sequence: CASGEAFFGYTF. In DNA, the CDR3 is TGTGCTAGTGGTGAGGCGTTCTTTGGCTACACCTTC.

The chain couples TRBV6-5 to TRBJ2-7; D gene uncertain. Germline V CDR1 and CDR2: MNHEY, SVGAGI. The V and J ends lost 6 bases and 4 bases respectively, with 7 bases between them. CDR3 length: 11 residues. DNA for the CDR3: TGTGCCAGCAGGTTACTTTACGAGCAGTACTTC. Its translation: CASRLLYEQYF.

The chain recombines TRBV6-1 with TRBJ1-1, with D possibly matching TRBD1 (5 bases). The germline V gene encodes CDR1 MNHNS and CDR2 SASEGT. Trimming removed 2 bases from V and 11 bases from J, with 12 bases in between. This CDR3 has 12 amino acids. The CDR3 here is CASSEWSGGAFF. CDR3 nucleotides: TGTGCCAGCAGTGAATGGAGCGGGGGGGCTTTCTTT.

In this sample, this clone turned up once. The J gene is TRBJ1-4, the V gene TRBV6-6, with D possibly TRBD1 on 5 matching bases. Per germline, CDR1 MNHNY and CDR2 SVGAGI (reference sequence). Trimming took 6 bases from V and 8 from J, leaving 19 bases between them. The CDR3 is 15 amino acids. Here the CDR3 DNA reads TGTGCCAGCAGAGACCCGGGGGAATTCAAAGAAAAACTGTTTTTT. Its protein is CASRDPGEFKEKLFF.

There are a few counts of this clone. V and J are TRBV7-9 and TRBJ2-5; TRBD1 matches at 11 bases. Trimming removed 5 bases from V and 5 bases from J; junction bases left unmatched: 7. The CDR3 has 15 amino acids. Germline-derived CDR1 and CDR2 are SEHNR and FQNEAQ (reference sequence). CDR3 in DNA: TGTGCCAGCAGCAAAGGACAGGGGGCTGTGGAGACCCAGTACTTC. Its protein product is CASSKGQGAVETQYF.

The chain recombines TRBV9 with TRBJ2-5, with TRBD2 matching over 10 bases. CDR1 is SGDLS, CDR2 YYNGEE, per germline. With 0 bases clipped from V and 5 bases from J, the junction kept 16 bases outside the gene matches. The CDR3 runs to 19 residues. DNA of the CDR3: TGTGCCAGCAGCGTAGAAACTCGGCTAGCGGGAGAGGACTTGGAGACCCAGTACTTC. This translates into CASSVETRLAGEDLETQYF.

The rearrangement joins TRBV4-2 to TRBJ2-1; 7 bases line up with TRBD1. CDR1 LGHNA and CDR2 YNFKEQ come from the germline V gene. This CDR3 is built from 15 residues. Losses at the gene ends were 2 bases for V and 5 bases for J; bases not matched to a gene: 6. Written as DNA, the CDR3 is TGTGCCAGCAGCCAAACCGGGACAGAGGACAATGAGCAGTTCTTC. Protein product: CASSQTGTEDNEQFF.

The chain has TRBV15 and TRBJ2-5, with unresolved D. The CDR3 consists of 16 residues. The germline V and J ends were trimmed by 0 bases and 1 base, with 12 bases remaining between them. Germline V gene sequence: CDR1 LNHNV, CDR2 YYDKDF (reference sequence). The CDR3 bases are TGTGCCACCAGCAGAGATACTGGGCTGATCCAAGAGACCCAGTACTTC. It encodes CATSRDTGLIQETQYF. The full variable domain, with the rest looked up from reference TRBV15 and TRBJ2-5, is DAMVIQNPRYQVTQFGKPVTLSCSQTLNHNVMYWYQQKSSQAPKLLFHYYDKDFNNEADTPDNFQSRRPNTSFCFLDIRSPGLGDTAMYLCATSRDTGLIQETQYFGPGTRLLVL.

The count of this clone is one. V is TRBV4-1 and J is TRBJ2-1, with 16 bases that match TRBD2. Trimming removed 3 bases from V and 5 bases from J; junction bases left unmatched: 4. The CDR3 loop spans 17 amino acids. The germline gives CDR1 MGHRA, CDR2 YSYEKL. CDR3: CASSQGLAGGRNNEQFF. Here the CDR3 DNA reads TGCGCCAGCAGCCAGGGACTAGCGGGAGGGAGAAACAATGAGCAGTTCTTC.

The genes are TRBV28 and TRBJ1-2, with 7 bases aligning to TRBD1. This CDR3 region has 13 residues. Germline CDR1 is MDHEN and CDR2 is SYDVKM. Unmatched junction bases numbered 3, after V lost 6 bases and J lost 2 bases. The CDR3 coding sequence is TGTGCCAGCAGCCCACAGGGGAACTATGGCTACACCTTC. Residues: CASSPQGNYGYTF.

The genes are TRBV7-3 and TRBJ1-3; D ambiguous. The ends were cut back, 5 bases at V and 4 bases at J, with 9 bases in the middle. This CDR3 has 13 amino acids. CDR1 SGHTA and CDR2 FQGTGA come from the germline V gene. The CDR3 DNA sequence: TGTGCCAGCAGCGCAGATTACGGAAACACCATATATTTT. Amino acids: CASSADYGNTIYF.

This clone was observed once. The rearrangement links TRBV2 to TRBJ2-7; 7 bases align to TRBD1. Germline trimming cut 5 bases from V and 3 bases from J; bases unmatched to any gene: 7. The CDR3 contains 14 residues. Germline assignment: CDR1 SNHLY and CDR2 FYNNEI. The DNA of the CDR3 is TGTGCCAGCAGTAAAAGGGACAGCTACTACGAGCAGTACTTC. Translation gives CASSKRDSYYEQYF.

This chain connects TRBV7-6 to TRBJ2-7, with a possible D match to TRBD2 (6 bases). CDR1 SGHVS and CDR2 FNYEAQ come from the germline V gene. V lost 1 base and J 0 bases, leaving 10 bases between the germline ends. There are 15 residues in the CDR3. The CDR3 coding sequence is TGTGCCAGCAGCTTAGTGGCGGGAAACTCCTACGAGCAGTACTTC. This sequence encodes CASSLVAGNSYEQYF.

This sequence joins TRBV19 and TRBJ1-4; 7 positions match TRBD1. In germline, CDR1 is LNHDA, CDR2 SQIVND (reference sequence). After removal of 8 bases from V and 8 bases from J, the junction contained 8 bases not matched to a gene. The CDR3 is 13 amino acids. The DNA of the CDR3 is TGTGCCAGTTACAGGGGTGTAGGGGAAAAACTGTTTTTT. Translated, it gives CASYRGVGEKLFF. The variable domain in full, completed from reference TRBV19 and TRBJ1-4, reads DGGITQSPKYLFRKEGQNVTLSCEQNLNHDAMYWYRQDPGQGLRLIYYSQIVNDFQKGDIAEGYSVSREKKESFPLTVTSAQKNPTAFYLCASYRGVGEKLFFGSGTQLSVL.